This T cell receptor (beta chain) was observed in a study of shared clonotypes between healthy human individuals (TCRdb year 2020). Notes on the research overall: The cohort comprised a couple of women and a few men aged 18 to 49 years. Between about 0.94 and 8.9 billion PBMCs per donor were obtained by leukapheresis. To estimate repertoire size and how much clonotypes are shared between individuals, the study performed deep sequencing of blood TCR repertoires from roughly five healthy adults. For each donor, CD4 naive and CD4 memory were each given three plates, CD8 naive was given two plates, and CD8 memory was given one plate. Libraries were prepared and TCR repertoires were sequenced by different laboratories using diverse techniques, in order to increase sequencing depth and limit assay-specific biases. The full study reports these points: The genetic and exposure-history diversity represented was limited by the small number of donors. Sharing across a few donors was observed for approximately 4.6% of naive CD4, over 3% of naive CD8, 2% to 2.5% of memory CD4, and about 0.38% of memory CD8 clonotypes. Compared with non-shared clonotypes, the clonotypes found in all four sorted-subset donors had higher generation probabilities. Based on pairwise subsampling, the degree of clonotype sharing among donors was expected to be affected by sequencing depth. Even with the large sequencing depth, rarefaction of the sorted-subset datasets indicated that sequencing was incomplete. Larger estimated clonotype richness was generally found for naive subsets than for memory subsets. Sampling was limited to blood, and TCR repertoires in tissue likely differ from TCR repertoires in blood.

TCR CDR3 regions were amplified from genomic DNA by multiplex PCR using the deep immunoSEQ assay. Extracted genomic DNA from each cell subset was spread evenly across all wells of several immunoSEQ 96-well plates, with each plate serving as a replicate. For sorted subsets, each replicate PCR was loaded with roughly 200 ng genomic DNA, equivalent to 25,000 to 35,000 T cell genomes. The purified libraries were quantified using a Qubit 3.0 fluorometer, sized with a Bioanalyzer 2100, and then quantified again using the KAPA Library Quantification kit. Each immunoSEQ 96-well plate was sequenced on its own single-read 150-cycle Illumina NextSeq 550 flow cell. The original methods were these. The immunoSEQ output contained only junctional sequences without quality scores, so filtering could not match that applied to full-length reads. To assign V/J genes and CDR3, sequences were annotated against IMGT germline references using PyIR, a Python wrapper for IgBLAST v1.9. Reads were removed for weak V/J assignments (E-value above 1e-6), missing CDR3, stop codons, out-of-frame junctions, or ambiguous translated residues. V3J clonotypes were defined as sequences sharing the same inferred V gene, J gene, and CDR3 amino acid sequence. Percentage overlap between repertoires was calculated by dividing the number of shared unique clonotypes by the size of the smaller repertoire. RTK rarefaction, the Chao1 estimator, and Recon v2.1 estimates of unobserved clonotypes were used to assess repertoire richness. Generation probabilities were computed with OLGA for all TCRbeta clonotypes obtained by the gDNA method from four donors. TCRdb limited this immuneACCESS table to in-frame rearrangements with V and J called. A share of clones is missing; checked studies link under half to unresolved V genes, and the rest is unexplained. V and J calls and clone size are given by that table; D and trimming were obtained from the DNA. The sample table lists 2 million to 2.5 million clones, approximately 90% of them with a count of one. Roughly 0.34% of the sample is taken by the ten largest.

The germline V gene (reference sequence) supplies CDR1 SGHNT and CDR2 YYREEE. V loses 4 bases of germline sequence and J loses 1 base, and the interval between the two ends is 8 bases. The CDR3 sequence holds 13 residues, the cysteine and phenylalanine included. Only the CDR3 portion is preserved as DNA: 39 bases, with reading frame beginning at the first base. Donors were healthy HIV-negative adults with no recently reported acute infections or vaccinations. All donors were Caucasian adults living in Nashville, Tennessee, USA. CD4+ T cells were enriched through magnetic negative selection, after which naive cells were positively selected on CD45RA and the remaining negative fraction served as the memory subset. Blood was collected by leukapheresis, and PBMCs were isolated by Ficoll-Histopaque density gradient centrifugation and then cryopreserved in liquid nitrogen vapor phase. Purity and quantity of every magnetically sorted T cell population were checked by analytical flow cytometry. From each sorted fraction, genomic DNA was isolated and quantified by UV absorbance on a Nanodrop 2000c.

As to this clone: Its recognized antigen is unknown. Within one base of it there is no much larger clone, and no base qualities were kept. Within the sample, other DNA sequences also encode this same CDR3.

The clonotype was recovered from a man younger than 35 in good health. Some clones in this sample may be carry-over from other donors' samples. The chain was built from TRBV5-4 and TRBJ1-1, with the D gene uncertain. The source material was naive CD4+ T cells from PBMCs. Taken with the paper, the label for cell subset or site translates to: CD45RA+ positively selected. The CDR3 region reads CASSLGRNTEAFF. The bases read TGTGCCAGCAGCCTCGGACGGAACACTGAAGCTTTCTTT.